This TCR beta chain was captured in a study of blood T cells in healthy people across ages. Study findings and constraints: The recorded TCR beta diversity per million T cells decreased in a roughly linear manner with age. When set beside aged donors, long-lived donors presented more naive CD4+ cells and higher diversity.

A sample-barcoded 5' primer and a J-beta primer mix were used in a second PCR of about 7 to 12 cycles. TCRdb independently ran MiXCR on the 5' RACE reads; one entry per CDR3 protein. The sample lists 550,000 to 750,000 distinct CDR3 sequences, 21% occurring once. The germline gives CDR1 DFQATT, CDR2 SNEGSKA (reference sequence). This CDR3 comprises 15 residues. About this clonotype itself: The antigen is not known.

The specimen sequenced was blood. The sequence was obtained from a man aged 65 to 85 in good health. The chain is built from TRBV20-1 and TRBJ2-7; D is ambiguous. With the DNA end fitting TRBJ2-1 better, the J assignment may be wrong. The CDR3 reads CSASRPVSPHNEQFF. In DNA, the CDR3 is TGCAGTGCTAGCCGCCCCGTGAGCCCACACAATGAGCAGTTCTTC.